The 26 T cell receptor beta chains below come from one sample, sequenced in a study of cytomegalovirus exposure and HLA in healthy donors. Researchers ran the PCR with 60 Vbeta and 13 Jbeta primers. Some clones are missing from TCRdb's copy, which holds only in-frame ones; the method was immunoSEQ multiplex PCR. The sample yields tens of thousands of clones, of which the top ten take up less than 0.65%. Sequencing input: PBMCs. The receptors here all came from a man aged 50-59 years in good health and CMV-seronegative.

The CDR3: CASSLIQGNNEQFF. The CDR3 DNA is TGTGCCAGCAGCTTAATTCAGGGGAACAATGAGCAGTTCTTC. The rearrangement uses TRBV7-3 and TRBJ2-1; D may be TRBD1 (6 bases). This CDR3 is 14 amino acids long. The V end was cut by 1 base, the J end by 5 bases, with 9 bases between. Germline assignment: CDR1 SGHTA and CDR2 FQGTGA.

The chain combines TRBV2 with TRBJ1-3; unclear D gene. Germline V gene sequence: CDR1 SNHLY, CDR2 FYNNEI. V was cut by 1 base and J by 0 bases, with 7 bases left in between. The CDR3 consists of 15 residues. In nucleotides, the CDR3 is TGTGCCAGCAGTGAAGACACAGCCTCTGGAAACACCATATATTTT. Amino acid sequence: CASSEDTASGNTIYF.

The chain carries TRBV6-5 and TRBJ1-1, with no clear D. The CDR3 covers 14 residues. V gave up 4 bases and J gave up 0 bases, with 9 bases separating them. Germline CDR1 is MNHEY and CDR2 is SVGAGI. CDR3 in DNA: TGTGCCAGCAGTTTCGGGAATTTGAACACTGAAGCTTTCTTT. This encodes CASSFGNLNTEAFF.

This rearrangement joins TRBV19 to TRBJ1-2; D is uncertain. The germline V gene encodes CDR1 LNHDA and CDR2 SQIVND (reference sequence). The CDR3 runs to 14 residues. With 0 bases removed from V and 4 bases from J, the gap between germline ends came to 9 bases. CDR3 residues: CASSIDNGSYGYTF. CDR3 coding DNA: TGTGCCAGTAGTATAGATAACGGTTCCTATGGCTACACCTTC.

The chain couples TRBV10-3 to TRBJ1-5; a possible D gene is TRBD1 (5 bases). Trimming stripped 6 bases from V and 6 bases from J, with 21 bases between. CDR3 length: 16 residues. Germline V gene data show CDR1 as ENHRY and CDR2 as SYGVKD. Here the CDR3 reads CAIRSSEWGEGQPQHF. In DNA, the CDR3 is TGTGCCATCAGATCAAGCGAGTGGGGGGAAGGTCAGCCCCAGCATTTT.

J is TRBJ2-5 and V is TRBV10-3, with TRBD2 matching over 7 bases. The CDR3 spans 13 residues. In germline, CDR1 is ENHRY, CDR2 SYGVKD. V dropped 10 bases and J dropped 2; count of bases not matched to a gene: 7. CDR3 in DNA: TGTGCCAGTACCAGCGGGACTCAAGAGACCCAGTACTTC. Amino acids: CASTSGTQETQYF.

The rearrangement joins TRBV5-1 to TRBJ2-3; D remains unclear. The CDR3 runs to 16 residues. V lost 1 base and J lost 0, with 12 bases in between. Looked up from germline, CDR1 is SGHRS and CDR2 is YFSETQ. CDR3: CASSLRYRTSTDTQYF. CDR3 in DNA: TGCGCCAGCAGCTTGCGATATCGCACTAGCACAGATACGCAGTATTTT.

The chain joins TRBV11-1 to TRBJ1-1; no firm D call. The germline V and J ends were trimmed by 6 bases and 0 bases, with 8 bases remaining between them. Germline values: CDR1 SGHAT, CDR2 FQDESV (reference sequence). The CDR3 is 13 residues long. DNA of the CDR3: TGTGCCAGCAGGCATACAGTGAACACTGAAGCTTTCTTT. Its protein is CASRHTVNTEAFF.

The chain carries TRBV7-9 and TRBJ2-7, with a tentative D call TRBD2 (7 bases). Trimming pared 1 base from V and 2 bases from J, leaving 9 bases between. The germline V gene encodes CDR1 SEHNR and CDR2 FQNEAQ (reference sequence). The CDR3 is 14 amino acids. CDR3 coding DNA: TGTGCCAGCAGCTTAGGGGGGGGCCCCTACGAGCAGTACTTC. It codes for CASSLGGGPYEQYF.

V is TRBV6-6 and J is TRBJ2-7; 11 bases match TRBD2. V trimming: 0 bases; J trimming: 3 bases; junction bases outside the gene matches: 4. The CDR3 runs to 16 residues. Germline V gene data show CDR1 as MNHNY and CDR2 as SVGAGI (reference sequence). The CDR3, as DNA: TGTGCCAGCAGTTACTCTCTAGCGGGGGGTCACTACGAGCAGTACTTC. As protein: CASSYSLAGGHYEQYF.

CDR3 amino acids: CASSSTGGQDTQYF. DNA for the CDR3: TGTGCCAGCAGTTCCACAGGGGGCCAAGATACGCAGTATTTT. The chain couples TRBV28 to TRBJ2-3; 9 bases align to TRBD1. The trim removed 4 bases at V and 5 bases at J, leaving 4 bases unmatched. Germline-derived CDR1 and CDR2 are MDHEN and SYDVKM. CDR3 length: 14 residues.

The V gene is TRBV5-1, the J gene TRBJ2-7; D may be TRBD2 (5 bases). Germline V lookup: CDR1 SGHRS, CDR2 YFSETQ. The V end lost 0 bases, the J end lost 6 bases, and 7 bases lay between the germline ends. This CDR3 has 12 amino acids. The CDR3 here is CASSLGGSEQYF. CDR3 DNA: TGCGCCAGCAGCTTGGGAGGGTCCGAGCAGTACTTC.

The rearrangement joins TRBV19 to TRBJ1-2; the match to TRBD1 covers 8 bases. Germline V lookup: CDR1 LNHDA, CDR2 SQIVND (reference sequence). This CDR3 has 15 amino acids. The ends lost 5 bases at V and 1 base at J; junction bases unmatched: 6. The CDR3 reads CASSVDRAINYGYTF. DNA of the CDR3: TGTGCCAGTAGTGTGGACAGGGCGATTAACTATGGCTACACCTTC.

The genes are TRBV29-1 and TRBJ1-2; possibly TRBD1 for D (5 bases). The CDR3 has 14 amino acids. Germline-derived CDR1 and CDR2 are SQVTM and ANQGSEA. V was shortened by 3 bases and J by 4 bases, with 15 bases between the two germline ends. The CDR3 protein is CSVDSGGRIYGYTF. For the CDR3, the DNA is TGCAGCGTTGACTCCGGGGGACGAATCTATGGCTACACCTTC.

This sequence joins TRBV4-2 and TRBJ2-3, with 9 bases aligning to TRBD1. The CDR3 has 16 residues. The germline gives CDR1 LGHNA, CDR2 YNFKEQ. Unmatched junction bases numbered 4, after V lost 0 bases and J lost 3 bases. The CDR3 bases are TGTGCCAGCAGCCAAGAGTACGGACAGGGGACAGATACGCAGTATTTT. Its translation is CASSQEYGQGTDTQYF.

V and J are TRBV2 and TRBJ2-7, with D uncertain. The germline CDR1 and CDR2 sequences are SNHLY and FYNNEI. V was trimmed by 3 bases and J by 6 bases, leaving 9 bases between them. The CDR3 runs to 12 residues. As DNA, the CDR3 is TGTGCCAGCAGTGATAGTACCGCCGAGCAGTACTTC. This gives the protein CASSDSTAEQYF.

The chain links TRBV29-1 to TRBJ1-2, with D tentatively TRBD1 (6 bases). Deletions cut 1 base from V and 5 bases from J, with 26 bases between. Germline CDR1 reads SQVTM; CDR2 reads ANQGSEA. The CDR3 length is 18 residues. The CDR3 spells CSVEVWRGAGSSGYGYTF. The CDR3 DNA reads TGCAGCGTTGAAGTCTGGCGGGGGGCTGGATCTAGCGGATATGGCTACACCTTC.

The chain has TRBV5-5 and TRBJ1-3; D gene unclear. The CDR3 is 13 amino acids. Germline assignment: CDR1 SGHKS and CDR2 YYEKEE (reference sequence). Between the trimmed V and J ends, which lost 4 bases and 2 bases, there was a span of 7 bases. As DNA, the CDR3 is TGTGCCAGCAGCCCGGGAGCTGGAAACACCATATATTTT. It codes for CASSPGAGNTIYF. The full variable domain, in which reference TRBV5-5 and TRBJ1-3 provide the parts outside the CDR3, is DAGVTQSPTHLIKTRGQQVTLRCSPISGHKSVSWYQQVLGQGPQFIFQYYEKEERGRGNFPDRFSARQFPNYSSELNVNALLLGDSALYLCASSPGAGNTIYFGEGSWLTVV.

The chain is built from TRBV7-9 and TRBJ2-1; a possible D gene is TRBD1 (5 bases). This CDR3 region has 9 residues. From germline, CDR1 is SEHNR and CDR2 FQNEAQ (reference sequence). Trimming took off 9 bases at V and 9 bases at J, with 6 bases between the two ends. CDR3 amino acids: CASDSEQFF. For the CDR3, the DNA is TGTGCCAGTGACAGTGAGCAGTTCTTC.

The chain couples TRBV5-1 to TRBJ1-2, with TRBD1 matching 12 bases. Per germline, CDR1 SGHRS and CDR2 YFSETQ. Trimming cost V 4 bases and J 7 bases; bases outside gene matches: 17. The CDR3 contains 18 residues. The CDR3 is CASSPGGPGTGGQGGYTF. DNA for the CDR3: TGCGCCAGCAGCCCCGGAGGCCCCGGGACAGGGGGCCAGGGTGGCTACACCTTC.

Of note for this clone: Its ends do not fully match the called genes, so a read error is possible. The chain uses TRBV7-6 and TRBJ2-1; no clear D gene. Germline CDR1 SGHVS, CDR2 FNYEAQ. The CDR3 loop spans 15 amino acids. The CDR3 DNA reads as TGTGCCAGCAGCTTAGCGCCCAGTAGCTACTATGAGCAGTTCTTC. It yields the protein CASSLAPSSYYEQFF.

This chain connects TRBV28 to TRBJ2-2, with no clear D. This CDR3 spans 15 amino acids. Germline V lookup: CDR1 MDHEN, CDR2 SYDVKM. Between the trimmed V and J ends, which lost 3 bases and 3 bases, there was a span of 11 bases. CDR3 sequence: CASSFALFDTGELFF. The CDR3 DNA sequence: TGTGCCAGCAGTTTCGCCCTATTTGACACCGGGGAGCTGTTTTTT.

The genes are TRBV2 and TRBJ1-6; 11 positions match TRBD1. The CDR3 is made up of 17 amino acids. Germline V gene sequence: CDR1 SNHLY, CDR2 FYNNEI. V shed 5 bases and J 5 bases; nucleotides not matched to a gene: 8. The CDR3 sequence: CASSKDRGPTNNSPLHF. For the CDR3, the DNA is TGTGCCAGCAGTAAGGACAGGGGGCCTACTAATAATTCACCCCTCCACTTT.

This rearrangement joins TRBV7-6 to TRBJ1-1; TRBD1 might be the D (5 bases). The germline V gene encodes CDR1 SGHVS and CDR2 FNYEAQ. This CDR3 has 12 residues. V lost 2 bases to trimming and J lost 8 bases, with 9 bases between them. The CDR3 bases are TGTGCCAGCAGCTTACCAGGGAGGGAAGCTTTCTTT. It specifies CASSLPGREAFF.

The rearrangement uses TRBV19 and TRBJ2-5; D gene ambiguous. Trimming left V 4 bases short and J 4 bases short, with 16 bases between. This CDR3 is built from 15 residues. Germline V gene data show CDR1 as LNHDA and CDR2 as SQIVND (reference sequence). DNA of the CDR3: TGTGCCAGTAGTACGATAGAAGCAGGTGGAGAGACCCAGTACTTC. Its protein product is CASSTIEAGGETQYF.

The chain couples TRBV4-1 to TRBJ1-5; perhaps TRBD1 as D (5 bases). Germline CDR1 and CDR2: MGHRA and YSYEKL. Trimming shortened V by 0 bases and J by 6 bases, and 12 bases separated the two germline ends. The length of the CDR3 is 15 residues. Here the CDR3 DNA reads TGCGCCAGCAGCCAAGATATAGGGGCGGCTCAGCCCCAGCATTTT. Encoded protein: CASSQDIGAAQPQHF.